Listed below are T cell receptor beta chains from one sample, sequenced in a study of early T cells in non-severe SARS-CoV-2 infection. Using its own MiXCR run on the 5' RACE reads, TCRdb lists one record per CDR3 protein. The repertoire holds more than 45,000 distinct CDR3 sequences, with roughly 12% as singletons. The sequencing input was whole blood. The receptors derive from an adult who was a healthcare worker with PCR-confirmed SARS-CoV-2 infection or an uninfected control (not recorded which). Each CDR3 is given with its conserved first and last residue. Each record gives: clone size, J gene, V gene, D gene, CDR3 protein, CDR3 DNA. A D gene is named only where the DNA matches it firmly. Clone size is shown for a subset of rows, as once, few, many or a class of expanded clone.

clone_size: few
j_call: TRBJ2-5
v_call: TRBV5-1
d_call: TRBD2
cdr3_aa: CASSFRLAGQETQYF
cdr3_nt: TGCGCCAGCAGCTTCCGACTAGCGGGACAAGAGACCCAGTACTTC

clone_size: -
j_call: TRBJ2-1
v_call: TRBV20-1
d_call: TRBD2
cdr3_aa: CSARGVGGSGSSNEQFF
cdr3_nt: TGCAGTGCTAGAGGGGTCGGCGGTAGCGGGAGTTCCAATGAGCAGTTCTTC

clone_size: many
j_call: TRBJ2-1
v_call: TRBV7-9
d_call: -
cdr3_aa: CASSLDLFFSGLSSYNEQFF
cdr3_nt: TGTGCCAGCAGCTTAGATCTCTTTTTTAGCGGCCTAAGCTCCTACAATGAGCAGTTCTTC

clone_size: -
j_call: TRBJ2-5
v_call: TRBV5-1
d_call: TRBD2
cdr3_aa: CASSPTLAGEETQYF
cdr3_nt: TGCGCCAGCAGCCCGACTTTAGCGGGAGAGGAGACCCAGTACTTC

clone_size: many
j_call: TRBJ2-5
v_call: TRBV29-1
d_call: -
cdr3_aa: CSVGQAQETQYF
cdr3_nt: TGCAGCGTTGGGCAGGCCCAAGAGACCCAGTACTTC

clone_size: many
j_call: TRBJ2-3
v_call: TRBV7-3
d_call: -
cdr3_aa: CASSTLHTDTQYF
cdr3_nt: TGTGCCAGCAGCACCCTCCACACAGATACGCAGTATTTT

clone_size: few
j_call: TRBJ2-3
v_call: TRBV29-1
d_call: -
cdr3_aa: CSFTTSTDTQYF
cdr3_nt: TGCAGCTTTACCACTAGCACAGATACGCAGTATTTT

clone_size: -
j_call: TRBJ2-7
v_call: TRBV9
d_call: -
cdr3_aa: CASSPRQVLGEQYF
cdr3_nt: TGTGCCAGCAGCCCCCGACAGGTTCTGGGGGAGCAGTACTTC

clone_size: -
j_call: TRBJ1-5
v_call: TRBV10-3
d_call: -
cdr3_aa: CAISEGRDSNQPQHF
cdr3_nt: TGTGCCATCAGTGAGGGTAGGGATAGCAATCAGCCCCAGCATTTT

clone_size: -
j_call: TRBJ2-3
v_call: TRBV6-1
d_call: TRBD2
cdr3_aa: CASNPGGGTSADTQYF
cdr3_nt: TGTGCCAGCAACCCCGGGGGGGGGACTAGCGCAGATACGCAGTATTTT

clone_size: many
j_call: TRBJ1-2
v_call: TRBV20-1
d_call: -
cdr3_aa: CSARGQVSYGYTF
cdr3_nt: TGCAGTGCTAGAGGACAGGTTAGCTATGGCTACACCTTC

clone_size: few
j_call: TRBJ2-3
v_call: TRBV7-2
d_call: TRBD2
cdr3_aa: CASSRLAGSTDTQYF
cdr3_nt: TGTGCCAGCAGCCGACTAGCGGGCAGCACAGATACGCAGTATTTT

clone_size: -
j_call: TRBJ2-7
v_call: TRBV7-6
d_call: -
cdr3_aa: CASSLALGDRSYEQYF
cdr3_nt: TGTGCCAGCAGCTTAGCGCTGGGGGATAGGTCCTACGAGCAGTACTTC

clone_size: few
j_call: TRBJ2-3
v_call: TRBV27
d_call: TRBD1
cdr3_aa: CASSGQGFGTQYF
cdr3_nt: TGTGCCAGCAGTGGACAGGGTTTCGGTACGCAGTATTTT

clone_size: -
j_call: TRBJ2-7
v_call: TRBV5-1
d_call: TRBD1
cdr3_aa: CASSLGQGSNEQYF
cdr3_nt: TGCGCCAGCAGCTTGGGACAGGGAAGTAACGAGCAGTACTTC

clone_size: many
j_call: TRBJ2-2
v_call: TRBV9
d_call: -
cdr3_aa: CASSSSTVPNTGELFF
cdr3_nt: TGTGCCAGCAGCTCTAGTACGGTCCCGAACACCGGGGAGCTGTTTTTT

clone_size: -
j_call: TRBJ2-2
v_call: TRBV2
d_call: -
cdr3_aa: CASSDPVTANTGELFF
cdr3_nt: TGTGCCAGCAGTGACCCCGTGACAGCAAACACCGGGGAGCTGTTTTTT

clone_size: many
j_call: TRBJ2-2
v_call: TRBV6-1
d_call: -
cdr3_aa: CASSELGPGTGELFF
cdr3_nt: TGTGCCAGCAGTGAGCTGGGCCCAGGTACCGGGGAGCTGTTTTTT

clone_size: many
j_call: TRBJ2-1
v_call: TRBV6-1
d_call: -
cdr3_aa: CASSDAGFTEQFF
cdr3_nt: TGTGCCAGCAGTGACGCGGGGTTTACGGAGCAGTTCTTC

clone_size: many
j_call: TRBJ2-1
v_call: TRBV5-4
d_call: -
cdr3_aa: CASSNRGASNEQFF
cdr3_nt: TGTGCCAGCAGCAACCGGGGGGCGAGCAATGAGCAGTTCTTC

clone_size: many
j_call: TRBJ2-5
v_call: TRBV10-1
d_call: TRBD2
cdr3_aa: CASSSGLAGETQYF
cdr3_nt: TGCGCCAGCAGCTCAGGACTAGCGGGAGAGACCCAGTACTTC

clone_size: few
j_call: TRBJ1-5
v_call: TRBV4-1
d_call: -
cdr3_aa: CASSQVTGANNQPQHF
cdr3_nt: TGCGCCAGCAGCCAAGTTACGGGGGCGAACAATCAGCCCCAGCATTTT

clone_size: many
j_call: TRBJ2-7
v_call: TRBV20-1
d_call: -
cdr3_aa: CSASTGSNLYEQYF
cdr3_nt: TGCAGTGCAAGCACAGGGTCAAACCTTTACGAGCAGTACTTC

clone_size: few
j_call: TRBJ1-5
v_call: TRBV3-1
d_call: TRBD1
cdr3_aa: CASSFGQGSNQPQHF
cdr3_nt: TGTGCCAGCAGCTTTGGACAGGGGAGCAATCAGCCCCAGCATTTT